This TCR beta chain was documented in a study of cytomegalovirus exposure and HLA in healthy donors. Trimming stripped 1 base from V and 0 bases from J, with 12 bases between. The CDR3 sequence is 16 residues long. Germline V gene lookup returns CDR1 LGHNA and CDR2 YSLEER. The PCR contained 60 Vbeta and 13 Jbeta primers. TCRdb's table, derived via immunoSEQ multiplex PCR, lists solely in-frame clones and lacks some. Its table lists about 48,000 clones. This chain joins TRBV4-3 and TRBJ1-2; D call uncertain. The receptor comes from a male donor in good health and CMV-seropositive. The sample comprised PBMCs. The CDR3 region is CASSQVIEIPNYGYTF. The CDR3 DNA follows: TGCGCCAGCAGCCAAGTTATAGAGATTCCTAACTATGGCTACACCTTC.